This T cell receptor beta chain was recorded in a study of blood T cell repertoires in COVID-19. V shed 4 bases, J shed 3 bases, and the junction held 2 bases outside the gene matches. This CDR3 spans 14 amino acids. Germline values: CDR1 LGHDT, CDR2 YNNKEL (reference sequence). Using immunoSEQ multiplex PCR, the repertoire was profiled, and TCRdb retains in-frame clones only, with some absent. The data contain around 380,000 clones, approximately 77% of them singletons. The chain uses TRBV3-1 (or the pseudogene TRBV3-2) and TRBJ1-5; 8 nucleotides align to TRBD1. Material: peripheral blood. The receptor comes from a human donor with acute or convalescent COVID-19. The donor label of this sample is uncertain. The CDR3 nucleotides read TGTGCCAGCAGCCCCAGGGGGCACAATCAGCCCCAGCATTTT. It is translated as CASSPRGHNQPQHF.